The clone carrying this T cell receptor (beta chain) occurred once. Its antigen is still unknown. This sample is drawn from a study of T cell responses to AZD1222 COVID-19 vaccine. The CDR3 totals 13 residues. With 3 bases removed from V and 2 bases from J, the gap between germline ends came to 7 bases. The germline V gene encodes CDR1 LGHDT and CDR2 YNNKEL (reference sequence). Method: immunoSEQ multiplex PCR; TCRdb's copy keeps in-frame clones and lacks some. The sample includes over 100,000 clones, approximately 86% of them seen just once. Study results and limitations: Spike-specific TCR breadth and depth rose after two AZD1222 doses.

The TCR sequence derives from an adult in good health. The chain uses TRBV3-1 (or the pseudogene TRBV3-2) and TRBJ1-1; D gene unclear. The sample here was peripheral blood, taken on day 0 of AZD1222 vaccination. The CDR3 bases are TGTGCCAGCAGCCAGGCCCTTAACACTGAAGCTTTCTTT. Amino acids: CASSQALNTEAFF.